Presented here are 13 T cell receptor beta chains from one specimen sequenced in a study of T cell changes during pregnancy in multiple sclerosis. TCRdb keeps only in-frame clones here, not all; method: immunoSEQ multiplex PCR. The data hold around 70,000 clones, with approximately 90% observed a single time. The material was peripheral blood, obtained in the first trimester of pregnancy. These receptors were taken from a female donor in good health, enrolled as a control in a pregnancy study.

The gene calls are TRBV5-6 and TRBJ2-1; 10 bases agree with TRBD2. Germline CDR1 is SGHDT and CDR2 is YYEEEE. This CDR3 contains 14 residues. V lost 5 bases to trimming and J lost 3 bases; unmatched junction nucleotides: 2. CDR3 region: CASRAGGLYNEQFF. The DNA of the CDR3 is TGTGCCAGCAGAGCGGGAGGGCTCTACAATGAGCAGTTCTTC.

This rearrangement joins TRBV5-3 to TRBJ1-1, with D hard to call. TRBV5-3 is known as an ORF, though its function is uncertain. The germline V and J ends were trimmed by 2 bases and 1 base, with 18 bases remaining between them. The CDR3 length is 17 residues. DNA of the CDR3: TGTGCCAGAAGCTTAGTGGCGCAGCGAAAGCCGAACACTGAAGCTTTCTTT. Translating it yields CARSLVAQRKPNTEAFF.

This clone appeared once. The V gene is TRBV5-1, the J gene TRBJ2-7; weak D call: TRBD2 (7 bases). Trimming removed 4 bases at V and 3 bases at J, with 23 bases between. The length of the CDR3 is 17 residues. Germline CDR1 SGHRS, CDR2 YFSETQ. The CDR3 here is CASSDTRDRGGHYEQYF. In DNA, the CDR3 is TGCGCCAGCAGCGACACTCGGGACCGCGGGGGCCACTACGAGCAGTACTTC.

CDR3 residues: CASSLVSGERRNEQYF. CDR3 bases: TGCGCCAGCAGCTTGGTTAGCGGTGAGAGAAGGAACGAGCAGTACTTC. This chain joins TRBV5-1 and TRBJ2-7; D might be TRBD2 (6 bases). Trimming cost V 0 bases and J 5 bases, with 18 bases left between them. The germline gives CDR1 SGHRS, CDR2 YFSETQ. The CDR3 has 16 residues.

The rearrangement joins TRBV28 to TRBJ1-4; 12 bases are shared with TRBD1. The CDR3 totals 13 residues. With 8 bases clipped from V and 11 bases from J, the junction kept 6 bases outside the gene matches. In germline, CDR1 is MDHEN, CDR2 SYDVKM. The CDR3 DNA reads as TGTGCCAGCTGGGACAGGGGGCTTTGGAAACTGTTTTTT. This sequence encodes CASWDRGLWKLFF.

The chain recombines TRBV5-6 with TRBJ1-1; tentative D call: TRBD1 (6 bases). V was shortened by 2 bases and J by 1 base, with 12 bases between the two germline ends. Germline V lookup: CDR1 SGHDT, CDR2 YYEEEE. The CDR3 length is 15 residues. DNA of the CDR3: TGTGCCAGCAGCTTCATGGGGACACGGAACACTGAAGCTTTCTTT. It encodes CASSFMGTRNTEAFF.

The chain joins TRBV6-4 to TRBJ2-1; D possibly corresponds to TRBD2 (5 bases). This CDR3 is built from 14 residues. Trimming shortened V by 2 bases and J by 7 bases, and 12 bases separated the two germline ends. The germline gives CDR1 MRHNA, CDR2 SNTAGT. CDR3 residues: CASSDLSSGNEQFF. CDR3 coding DNA: TGTGCCAGCAGTGACCTCTCCAGCGGAAATGAGCAGTTCTTC.

This clone was observed a handful of times. The chain is built from TRBV28 and TRBJ1-2; D unclear. The CDR3 sequence is 14 residues long. Germline CDR1 and CDR2: MDHEN and SYDVKM. V was clipped by 5 bases and J by 5 bases, with 15 bases between them. In DNA form, the CDR3 reads TGTGCCAGCAGTCCCACACCGGAGGGTTATGGCTACACCTTC. This encodes CASSPTPEGYGYTF.

The chain links TRBV7-2 to TRBJ2-1; TRBD1 is a possible D gene (7 bases). CDR3 length equals 14 residues. V shed 3 bases and J shed 5 bases, with 11 bases lying between them. CDR1 is SGHTA and CDR2 is FQGNSA in the germline V gene. The CDR3 bases are TGTGCCAGCAGCTTTCAGGGGGGAGACAATGAGCAGTTCTTC. Its protein product is CASSFQGGDNEQFF.

The chain carries TRBV21-1 and TRBJ2-7; TRBD1, the table's D call, was not compared with the DNA. TRBV21-1 is noted as a pseudogene. The CDR3 sequence is 18 residues long. The CDR3 region has the DNA TGTGCCAGCAGCAATAAAGAGCGGAACAGGGAGAAACACTACGAGCAGTACTTC. It specifies CASSNKERNREKHYEQYF.

This sequence joins TRBV27 and TRBJ2-3, with 7 bases that match TRBD2. V was pared by 5 bases and J by 2 bases, with 10 bases of the junction left unmatched. Germline V CDR1 and CDR2: MNHEY, SMNVEV (reference sequence). This CDR3 is 16 amino acids long. CDR3: CASSPSPGLVTDTQYF. The CDR3 DNA reads TGTGCCAGCAGTCCCTCTCCAGGACTAGTCACAGATACGCAGTATTTT.

In the case of this clone: Other nucleotide sequences in the sample specify the same CDR3. This sequence joins TRBV4-1 and TRBJ1-2; D is possibly TRBD1 (5 bases). CDR3 length: 16 amino acids. V lost 1 base, J lost 4 bases, and 16 bases lay in between. The germline V gene encodes CDR1 MGHRA and CDR2 YSYEKL. The CDR3 loop is CASSQVLGGRFYGYTF. CDR3 nucleotides: TGCGCCAGCAGCCAAGTTTTGGGGGGACGCTTCTATGGCTACACCTTC.

The rearrangement joins TRBV27 to TRBJ2-1, with TRBD2 identical over 16 bases. Germline V lookup: CDR1 MNHEY, CDR2 SMNVEV (reference sequence). J was trimmed by 7 bases and V by 6 bases; bases with no gene match: 3. This CDR3 is built from 15 residues. The chain's CDR3 is CASRGLAGGGNEQFF. The CDR3, as DNA: TGTGCCAGCAGGGGACTAGCGGGAGGGGGTAATGAGCAGTTCTTC.